Listed below are T cell receptor beta chains from one sample, sequenced in a study of T-cell memory formation after mild COVID-19. Each CDR3 protein is one row after TCRdb ran MiXCR on the 5' RACE reads. The table records almost 550,000 distinct CDR3 sequences, roughly 22% of them present only once. Sequencing was performed on PBMCs or a T cell subset sorted from them (not recorded which). These receptors all stem from an adult woman who had mild COVID-19 (a few samples of this study predate the infection). Cell type and time point are not known. Both conserved end residues are part of each CDR3. A D gene is named only where the DNA matches it firmly. Expanded clones are given a class, and other clones once, few, many or no size at all.

v_gene	len	d_gene	abundance	j_gene	CDR3aa	CDR3nt
TRBV6-2/TRBV6-3	14	-	few	TRBJ1-5	CASSYSVDSQPQHF	TGTGCCAGCAGTTATTCCGTGGATAGTCAGCCCCAGCATTTT
TRBV20-1	16	TRBD2	few	TRBJ2-3	CSASSRTAGVADTQYF	TGCAGTGCTTCGTCCCGAACAGCGGGAGTGGCAGATACGCAGTATTTT
TRBV15	13	-	-	TRBJ1-5	CATSRADFQPQHF	TGTGCCACCAGCAGGGCCGATTTCCAGCCCCAGCATTTT
TRBV5-6	17	TRBD2	-	TRBJ2-3	CASSNPGLAGVVDTQYF	TGTGCCAGCAGCAACCCGGGACTAGCGGGGGTCGTGGATACGCAGTATTTT
TRBV7-2	17	TRBD2	-	TRBJ2-2	CDSSPRLLRDYTGELFF	TGTGACAGCAGCCCCCGTCTCCTCCGGGACTACACGGGGGAGCTGTTTTTT
TRBV27	14	-	many	TRBJ1-1	CASSLNRARTEAFF	TGTGCCAGCAGTCTCAACAGGGCGAGGACTGAAGCTTTCTTT
TRBV29-1	12	-	few	TRBJ2-7	CSVEVATYEQYF	TGCAGCGTTGAAGTGGCTACCTACGAGCAGTACTTC
TRBV12-3/TRBV12-4	14	-	-	TRBJ2-1	CASSFLQGYNEQFF	TGTGCCAGCAGTTTCCTGCAAGGCTACAATGAGCAGTTCTTC
TRBV5-1	13	-	many	TRBJ2-1	CASSTERLGEQFF	TGCGCCAGCAGCACGGAGAGACTGGGTGAGCAGTTCTTC
TRBV12-3/TRBV12-4	14	-	few	TRBJ2-7	CASSLGAPGYEQYF	TGTGCCAGCAGTTTGGGGGCACCGGGCTACGAGCAGTACTTC
TRBV4-2	15	-	few	TRBJ1-1	CASSQDGQGESEAFF	TGTGCCAGCAGCCAAGACGGCCAGGGTGAATCTGAAGCTTTCTTT
TRBV12-3/TRBV12-4	16	TRBD2	-	TRBJ2-1	CASRPTSGSYYNEQFF	TGTGCCAGCAGGCCGACTAGCGGGAGTTACTACAATGAGCAGTTCTTC
TRBV6-6	13	-	-	TRBJ2-2	CASSDGLYKELFF	TGTGCCAGCAGTGACGGGCTTTACAAAGAGCTGTTTTTT
TRBV20-1	14	-	-	TRBJ1-1	CSARTPTSGAEAFF	TGCAGTGCTAGAACCCCGACATCGGGAGCTGAAGCTTTCTTT
TRBV19	14	-	few	TRBJ1-1	CAAVNRWLGTEAFF	TGTGCGGCAGTTAATCGCTGGTTGGGCACTGAAGCTTTCTTT
TRBV19	13	-	few	TRBJ2-3	CASSIVLTDTQYF	TGTGCCAGTAGTATCGTCCTCACAGATACGCAGTATTTT
TRBV27	14	-	few	TRBJ2-7	CASRDMGSSYEQYF	TGTGCCAGCAGGGACATGGGGTCGTCCTACGAGCAGTACTTC
TRBV7-9	12	-	-	TRBJ1-4	CASSSVTEKLFF	TGTGCCAGCAGCTCCGTTACCGAAAAACTGTTTTTT
TRBV20-1	16	TRBD1	-	TRBJ1-5	CSARIGQGASNQPQHF	TGCAGTGCTAGAATCGGGCAGGGGGCCTCGAATCAGCCCCAGCATTTT
TRBV5-1	16	TRBD1	few	TRBJ1-2	CASSPWDRSEGYGYTF	TGCGCCAGCAGCCCCTGGGACAGGAGTGAGGGCTATGGCTACACCTTC
TRBV29-1	13	TRBD1	-	TRBJ2-3	CSVPGTGTDTQYF	TGCAGCGTTCCCGGGACAGGAACAGATACGCAGTATTTT
TRBV5-6	13	-	-	TRBJ1-2	CASTTVGYDGYTF	TGTGCCAGCACTACTGTGGGGTATGATGGCTACACCTTC
TRBV24-1	19	TRBD2	-	TRBJ2-3	CATSDSGLAGATSTDTQYF	TGTGCCACCAGTGATTCTGGACTAGCGGGAGCGACGAGCACAGATACGCAGTATTTT
TRBV3-1	14	TRBD2	few	TRBJ2-1	CASSHGGGAGEQFF	TGTGCCAGCAGCCATGGCGGGGGGGCCGGTGAGCAGTTCTTC
TRBV6-1	13	-	-	TRBJ2-4	CASIGRGENIQYF	TGTGCCAGCATCGGCAGGGGGGAAAACATTCAGTACTTC
TRBV24-1	14	-	many	TRBJ2-2	CATSEPTPTGELFF	TGTGCCACCAGTGAACCGACCCCGACTGGGGAGCTGTTTTTT
TRBV5-1	17	TRBD1	-	TRBJ2-2	CASSQNGQGAQEGELFF	TGCGCCAGCAGCCAAAACGGACAGGGGGCGCAGGAAGGGGAGCTGTTTTTT
TRBV30	14	-	-	TRBJ2-3	CAWSRTISTDTQYF	TGTGCCTGGAGTAGGACAATCAGCACAGATACGCAGTATTTT
TRBV19	20	-	-	TRBJ1-5	CASSPRRNYQGQISGQPQHF	TGTGCCAGTAGTCCCAGGAGAAACTACCAGGGGCAGATTTCGGGCCAGCCCCAGCATTTT
TRBV6-6	15	TRBD1	-	TRBJ2-5	CASSIWDSSQETQYF	TGTGCCAGCAGTATATGGGACAGTTCTCAAGAGACCCAGTACTTC
TRBV5-1	18	-	-	TRBJ2-6	CASSQRSRQSSGANVLTF	TGCGCCAGCAGCCAGAGGAGCCGACAGTCCTCTGGGGCCAACGTACTGACTTTC
TRBV4-2	14	TRBD1	few	TRBJ1-1	CASSQDREHTEAFF	TGTGCCAGCAGCCAGGACAGGGAGCACACTGAAGCTTTCTTT
TRBV5-6	16	-	few	TRBJ2-3	CASSLTEASRGDTQYF	TGTGCCAGCAGCTTAACGGAAGCTAGCCGAGGAGATACGCAGTATTTT
TRBV25-1	12	-	many	TRBJ1-5	CASSSGNQPQHF	TGTGCCAGCAGTTCTGGGAACCAGCCCCAGCATTTT
TRBV4-2	14	-	few	TRBJ2-5	CASSHLPGEETQYF	TGTGCCAGCAGCCACCTTCCGGGAGAGGAGACCCAGTACTTC
TRBV7-9	15	TRBD2	-	TRBJ2-1	CASRGLAGQKNEQFF	TGTGCCAGCAGAGGACTAGCGGGACAAAAAAATGAGCAGTTCTTC
TRBV7-9	13	-	few	TRBJ2-7	CASGLRALDEQYF	TGTGCCAGCGGCTTGCGGGCTCTCGACGAGCAGTACTTC
TRBV7-9	13	-	few	TRBJ2-1	CASSLELASEQFF	TGTGCCAGCAGCTTAGAATTAGCATCTGAGCAGTTCTTC
TRBV4-1	14	-	many	TRBJ1-2	CASSQDGQGSGYTF	TGCGCCAGCAGCCAAGATGGGCAGGGGTCTGGCTACACCTTC
TRBV2	15	TRBD1	few	TRBJ2-2	CASRYGTGRTGELFF	TGTGCCAGCAGATACGGGACAGGGCGCACCGGGGAGCTGTTTTTT
TRBV21-1	15	-	-	TRBJ2-1	CASSKVRPGATKQFF	TGTGCCAGCAGCAAAGTAAGGCCCGGCGCCACTAAGCAGTTCTTC